The 10 T cell receptor beta chains presented below share a single source sample, sequenced in a study of blood T cell repertoires in COVID-19. Measured with immunoSEQ multiplex PCR; TCRdb has only the in-frame clones, and not every one. The data hold around 220,000 clones, with over 75% observed a single time. What was sequenced was peripheral blood. The receptors were gathered from a man aged 40-49 years with active or convalescent COVID-19.

V is TRBV11-3 and J is TRBJ2-3; 7 bases map to TRBD1. Germline CDR1 SGHNT, CDR2 YENEEA. J lost 4 bases, V lost 1 base, and 2 bases had no gene match. The CDR3 runs to 14 residues. CDR3 sequence: CASSLGQGADTQYF. In nucleotides, the CDR3 is TGTGCCAGCAGCTTAGGGCAGGGGGCAGATACGCAGTATTTT.

This sequence joins TRBV19 and TRBJ1-1; 9 nucleotides match TRBD1. The germline gives CDR1 LNHDA, CDR2 SQIVND (reference sequence). The CDR3 has 15 amino acids. The J segment lost 2 bases and the V segment lost 10 bases, leaving 11 bases of the junction unmatched. CDR3 loop: CATTTGGWSNTEAFF. The CDR3 region has the DNA TGTGCCACTACGACAGGGGGATGGAGTAACACTGAAGCTTTCTTT.

This sequence joins TRBV9 and TRBJ1-4; 10 bases are shared with TRBD1. V was clipped by 4 bases and J by 9 bases; unmatched bases: 12. CDR3 length: 16 residues. Germline loops: CDR1 SGDLS, CDR2 YYNGEE. The chain's CDR3 is CASSSRRGTGEKKLFF. CDR3 nucleotide sequence: TGTGCCAGCAGCTCACGACGGGGGACAGGGGAGAAAAAACTGTTTTTT.

The J gene is TRBJ1-1, the V gene TRBV24-1; D is unresolved. Germline values: CDR1 KGHDR, CDR2 SFDVKD. V shed 9 bases and J shed 5 bases, with 15 bases lying between them. The CDR3 contains 13 residues. The CDR3 bases are TGTGCCACCGGAGGTGTGGGGTGGACTGAAGCTTTCTTT. Protein: CATGGVGWTEAFF.

J is TRBJ2-1 and V is TRBV27, with D perhaps matching TRBD2 (6 bases). Germline V lookup: CDR1 MNHEY, CDR2 SMNVEV (reference sequence). V dropped 2 bases and J dropped 2 bases, with 7 bases sitting between them. This CDR3 is 14 amino acids long. The DNA for the CDR3 is TGTGCCAGCAGTTTAGGGGGGACCTACAATGAGCAGTTCTTC. The encoded protein is CASSLGGTYNEQFF.

This clone was found once. V usage is TRBV18 and J usage is TRBJ2-5; 7 bases fit TRBD1. Germline V gives CDR1 KGHSH, CDR2 LQKENI. The CDR3 has 14 amino acids. Trimming at V came to 6 bases and at J to 4 bases, leaving 8 bases not matched to a gene. CDR3 sequence reads: CASSLGQVGETQYF. For the CDR3, the DNA is TGTGCCAGCTCCCTTGGACAGGTCGGAGAGACCCAGTACTTC. Based on the CDR3 plus reference TRBV18 and TRBJ2-5, the full variable domain is NAGVMQNPRHLVRRRGQEARLRCSPMKGHSHVYWYRQLPEEGLKFMVYLQKENIIDESGMPKERFSAEFPKEGPSILRIQQVVRGDSAAYFCASSLGQVGETQYFGPGTRLLVL.

This clone occurred once. The rearrangement links TRBV28 to TRBJ2-7; D possibly corresponds to TRBD2 (5 bases). Germline CDR1 and CDR2: MDHEN and SYDVKM. The V end lost 6 bases, the J end lost 6 bases, and 21 bases lay between the germline ends. The CDR3 totals 15 residues. In DNA, the CDR3 is TGTGCCAGCAGCGCCGTATCCGGGTCCCGGGGCGAGCAGTACTTC. Its translation: CASSAVSGSRGEQYF. Full variable domain (rest looked up from reference TRBV28 and TRBJ2-7): DVKVTQSSRYLVKRTGEKVFLECVQDMDHENMFWYRQDPGLGLRLIYFSYDVKMKEKGDIPEGYSVSREKKERFSLILESASTNQTSMYLCASSAVSGSRGEQYFGPGTRLTVT.

J is TRBJ2-1 and V is TRBV15; TRBD2 matches 7 bases. After removal of 5 bases from V and 0 bases from J, the junction contained 7 bases not matched to a gene. This CDR3 has 16 residues. The V gene's germline CDR1 is LNHNV and CDR2 YYDKDF (reference sequence). In DNA, the CDR3 is TGTGCCACCAGCTTAGGACGCGGGAGCTCCTACAATGAGCAGTTCTTC. Its translation is CATSLGRGSSYNEQFF.

The CDR3 DNA follows: TGTGCCAGCAGCTTGGCCAATGGGCTATACGAGCAGTACTTC. The encoded protein is CASSLANGLYEQYF. This chain links TRBV5-4 with TRBJ2-7; D is unclear. Trimming stripped 0 bases from V and 4 bases from J, with 11 bases between. CDR3 length equals 14 residues. Germline V gene data show CDR1 as SGHNT and CDR2 as YYREEE (reference sequence).

The chain carries TRBV28 and TRBJ2-7, with 13 positions matching TRBD2. V dropped 2 bases and J dropped 4; count of bases not matched to a gene: 5. From germline, CDR1 is MDHEN and CDR2 SYDVKM. The CDR3 sequence is 16 residues long. This chain's CDR3 is CASSLKLAGGIYEQYF. As DNA, the CDR3 is TGTGCCAGCAGTTTAAAACTAGCGGGAGGGATATACGAGCAGTACTTC.